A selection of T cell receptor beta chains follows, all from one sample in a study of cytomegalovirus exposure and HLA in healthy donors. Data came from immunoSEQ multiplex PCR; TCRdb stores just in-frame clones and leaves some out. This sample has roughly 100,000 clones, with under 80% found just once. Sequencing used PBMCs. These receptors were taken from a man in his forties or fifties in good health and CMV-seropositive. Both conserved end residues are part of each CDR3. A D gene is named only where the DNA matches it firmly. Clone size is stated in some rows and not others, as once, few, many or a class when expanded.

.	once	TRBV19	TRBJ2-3	TGTGCCAGTAGTATGGCTAGCAGAAGCACAGATACGCAGTATTTT	CASSMASRSTDTQYF
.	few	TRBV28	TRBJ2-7	TGTGCCAGCAGTTTAATAGGGGAGGCCCGCCCCGAGCAGTACTTC	CASSLIGEARPEQYF
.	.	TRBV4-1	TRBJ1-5	TGCGCCAGCAGCCCCGCACAGGGTACTAGCAATCAGCCCCAGCATTTT	CASSPAQGTSNQPQHF
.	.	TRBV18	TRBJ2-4	TGTGCCAGCTCACCAGATCTTGCAGATCAAGAGTACTTC	CASSPDLADQEYF
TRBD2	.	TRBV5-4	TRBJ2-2	TGTGCCAGCAGCCCCGCCGGACTAGGGAACACCGGGGAGCTGTTTTTT	CASSPAGLGNTGELFF
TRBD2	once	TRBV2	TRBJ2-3	TGTGCCAGCAGTGAAGGCGGAAGATTAGCGGGGGCCCTCCGAGATACGCAGTATTTT	CASSEGGRLAGALRDTQYF
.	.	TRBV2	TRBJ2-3	TGTGCCAGCAGTGATTCCGAGTCCCGTAGCACAGATACGCAGTATTTT	CASSDSESRSTDTQYF
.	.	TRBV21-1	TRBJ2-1	TGTGCCAGCAGCAAAGATATCAGGGGGACCTACAATGAGCAGTTCTTC	CASSKDIRGTYNEQFF
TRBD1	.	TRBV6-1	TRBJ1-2	TGTGCCAGCAGTGCTTCCCACAGGGGAAGGAACTATGGCTACACCTTC	CASSASHRGRNYGYTF
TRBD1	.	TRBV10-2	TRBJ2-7	TGCGCCAGCAGTGTCAGGGGGCCCTACGAGCAGTACTTC	CASSVRGPYEQYF
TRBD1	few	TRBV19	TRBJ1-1	TGTGCCAGTAGAGAGACAGGGCTGAACACTGAAGCTTTCTTT	CASRETGLNTEAFF
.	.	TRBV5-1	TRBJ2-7	TGCGCCAGCAGTTCCTCTGGTAGCGAGCAGTACTTC	CASSSSGSEQYF
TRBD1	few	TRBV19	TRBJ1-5	TGTGCCAGTAGTACCAGGACAGGGGGCTTTGCAGGGAGCAATCAGCCCCAGCATTTT	CASSTRTGGFAGSNQPQHF
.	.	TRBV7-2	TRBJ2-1	TGTGCCAGCAGCTTCACTACTAACAATGAGCAGTTCTTC	CASSFTTNNEQFF
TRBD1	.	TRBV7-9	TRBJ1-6	TGTGCCAGCAGCCAAGACAGGGGAAATTCACCCCTCCACTTT	CASSQDRGNSPLHF
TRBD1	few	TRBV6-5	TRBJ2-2	TGTGCCAGCATTAGGACAGGGTATGGCGGGGAGCTGTTTTTT	CASIRTGYGGELFF
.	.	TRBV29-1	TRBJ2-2	TGCAGTGCGAGCCAGGGGTACACCGGGGAGCTGTTTTTT	CSASQGYTGELFF
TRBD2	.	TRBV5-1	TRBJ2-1	TGCGCCAGCAGCTTGGACCTACTAGCGGGAAGCCATGAGCAGTTCTTC	CASSLDLLAGSHEQFF
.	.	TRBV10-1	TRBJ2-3	TGCGCCAGCAGTCGGGTCCATTCGGATACGCAGTATTTT	CASSRVHSDTQYF
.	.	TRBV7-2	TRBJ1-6	TGTGCCAGCAGCTTAGAACAGGTCTCACCCCTCCACTTT	CASSLEQVSPLHF
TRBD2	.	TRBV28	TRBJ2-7	TGTGCCAGCAGTTTAGCTCTAGCGGGAGCCCGCGAGCAGTACTTC	CASSLALAGAREQYF
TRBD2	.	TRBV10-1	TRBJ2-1	TGCGCCACTGCGACTAGCTCCGTGAATGAGCAGTTCTTC	CATATSSVNEQFF
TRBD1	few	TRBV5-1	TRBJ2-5	TGCGCCAGCAGCGGCCGGACAGGGGCGCAAGAGACCCAGTACTTC	CASSGRTGAQETQYF
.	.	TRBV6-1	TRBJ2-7	TGTGCCATGGGGCCTACAGGGATATACGAGCAGTACTTC	CAMGPTGIYEQYF
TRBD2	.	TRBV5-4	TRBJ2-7	TGTGCCAGCAGCTTGTCCGGACTAGCGGGATACGAGCAGTACTTC	CASSLSGLAGYEQYF